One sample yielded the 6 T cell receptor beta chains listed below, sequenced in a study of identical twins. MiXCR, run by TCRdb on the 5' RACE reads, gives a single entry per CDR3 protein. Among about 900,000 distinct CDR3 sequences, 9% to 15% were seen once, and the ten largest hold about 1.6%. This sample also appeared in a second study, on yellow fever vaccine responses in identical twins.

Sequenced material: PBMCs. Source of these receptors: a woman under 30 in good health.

DNA for the CDR3: TGTGCCAGCAGCCATAGACAGGGACGCTATGGCTACACCTTC. Its translation: CASSHRQGRYGYTF. The chain joins TRBV7-9 to TRBJ1-2; TRBD1 matches 7 bases. With V trimmed by 5 bases and J by 4 bases, 7 bases remained unmatched. CDR1 SEHNR and CDR2 FQNEAQ come from the germline V gene (reference sequence). The CDR3 loop spans 14 amino acids.

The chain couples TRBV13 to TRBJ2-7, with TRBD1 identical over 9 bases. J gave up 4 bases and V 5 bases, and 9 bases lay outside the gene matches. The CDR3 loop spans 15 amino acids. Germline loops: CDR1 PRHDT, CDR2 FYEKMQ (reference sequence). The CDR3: CASSPQNRGRYEQYF. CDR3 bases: TGTGCCAGCAGCCCCCAGAACAGGGGGCGGTACGAGCAGTACTTC.

CDR3 sequence (DNA): TGCAGCGTTCGGGAGACAGGGGGCACCTACGAGCAGTACTTC. Residues: CSVRETGGTYEQYF. V is TRBV29-1 and J is TRBJ2-7; 10 bases are shared with TRBD1. Germline CDR1 and CDR2: SQVTM and ANQGSEA. The junction had 6 bases not matched to a gene; V was cut back by 5 bases and J by 2 bases. The CDR3 sequence is 14 residues long.

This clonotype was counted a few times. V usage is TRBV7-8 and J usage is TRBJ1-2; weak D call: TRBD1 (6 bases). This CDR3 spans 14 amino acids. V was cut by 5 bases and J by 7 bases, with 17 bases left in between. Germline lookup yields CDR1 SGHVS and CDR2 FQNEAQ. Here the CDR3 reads CASSPGAVFSGYTF. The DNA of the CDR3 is TGTGCCAGCAGCCCAGGGGCAGTCTTTAGTGGCTACACCTTC.

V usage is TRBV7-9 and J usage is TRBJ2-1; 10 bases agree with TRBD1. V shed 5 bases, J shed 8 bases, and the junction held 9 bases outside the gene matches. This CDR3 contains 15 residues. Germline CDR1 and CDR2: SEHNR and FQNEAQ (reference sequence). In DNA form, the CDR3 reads TGTGCCAGCAGCAAAGAGGGGACAGGGGTTTATGAGCAGTTCTTC. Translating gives CASSKEGTGVYEQFF.

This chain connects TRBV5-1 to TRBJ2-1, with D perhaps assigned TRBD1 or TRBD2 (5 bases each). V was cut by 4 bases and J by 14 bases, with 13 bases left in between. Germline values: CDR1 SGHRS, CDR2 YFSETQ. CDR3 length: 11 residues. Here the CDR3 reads CASSLRDAKFF. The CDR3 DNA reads TGCGCCAGCAGCCTCCGGGACGCGAAGTTCTTC.